A selection of T cell receptor beta chains follows, all from one sample in a study of shared clonotypes between healthy human individuals. Profiling relied on immunoSEQ multiplex PCR, and the TCRdb table lists in-frame clones only, not all of them. The sample has approximately 1,000,000 clones, approximately 80% seen once. Sequencing input: memory CD4+ T cells from PBMCs. The origin of the receptors is a man between 18 and 35 years old in good health. Some clones in this sample may be carry-over from other donors' samples. The CDR3 runs from the conserved cysteine through the conserved F or W. D genes are given only for firm matches. Not every row has a clone size; where given, it reads once, few, many or a size class.

j_call,d_call,clone_size,cdr3_length,v_call,cdr3_aa,cdr3_nt
TRBJ2-7,.,once,15,TRBV7-9,CASSSGYGTTYEQYF,TGTGCCAGCAGCTCCGGGTACGGGACAACTTACGAGCAGTACTTC
TRBJ2-7,TRBD1,.,12,TRBV29-1,CSVEGQGYEQYF,TGCAGCGTTGAAGGACAGGGCTACGAGCAGTACTTC
TRBJ1-1,TRBD1,.,14,TRBV10-3,CAIRAGGRGTEAFF,TGTGCCATCAGGGCAGGGGGACGGGGCACTGAAGCTTTCTTT
TRBJ2-1,TRBD2,.,16,TRBV5-4,CASSLVSGGPENEQFF,TGTGCCAGCAGCTTGGTATCGGGAGGGCCCGAGAATGAGCAGTTCTTC
TRBJ2-1,.,few,15,TRBV7-3,CASSLLPDSYNEQFF,TGTGCCAGCAGCTTACTTCCGGACTCCTACAATGAGCAGTTCTTC
TRBJ2-7,.,.,14,TRBV4-1,CASSQVVREREQYF,TGCGCCAGCAGCCAAGTTGTCCGGGAGAGAGAGCAGTACTTC
TRBJ1-5,.,.,15,TRBV6-1,CASSEALGMDQPQHF,TGTGCCAGCAGTGAAGCGCTTGGTATGGATCAGCCCCAGCATTTT
TRBJ2-7,.,.,12,TRBV7-2,CASSPPSYEQYF,TGTGCCAGCAGCCCGCCGTCCTACGAGCAGTACTTC
TRBJ1-5,.,.,12,TRBV10-3,CAISGSGGAQHF,TGTGCCATCAGTGGTTCGGGTGGAGCCCAGCATTTT
TRBJ2-5,TRBD1,.,14,TRBV10-3,CAISFGQAQETQYF,TGTGCCATCAGCTTTGGACAGGCCCAAGAGACCCAGTACTTC
TRBJ2-7,TRBD1,few,12,TRBV28,CASDRGGNEQYF,TGTGCCAGCGACAGGGGAGGCAACGAGCAGTACTTC
TRBJ2-3,.,.,14,TRBV4-2,CASSSDYRTDTQYF,TGTGCCAGCAGCTCCGACTACAGAACAGATACGCAGTATTTT
TRBJ1-3,.,.,15,TRBV28,CASSSSLSSGNTIYF,TGTGCCAGCAGTTCTTCACTCTCCTCTGGAAACACCATATATTTT
TRBJ2-1,TRBD2,few,21,TRBV10-3,CAISDKDGTSGSTSSYNEQFF,TGTGCCATCAGTGATAAAGATGGGACTAGCGGGAGTACCAGCTCCTACAATGAGCAGTTCTTC
TRBJ1-2,.,.,13,TRBV6-5,CASSYRVNYGYTF,TGTGCCAGCAGTTACAGGGTTAACTATGGCTACACCTTC
TRBJ2-1,TRBD1,.,14,TRBV7-8,CASTRGPSYNEQFF,TGTGCCAGCACCAGGGGGCCCTCCTACAATGAGCAGTTCTTC
TRBJ2-7,.,.,17,TRBV19,CASSTGRGTGPAYEQYF,TGTGCCAGTAGTACCGGGAGGGGGACAGGGCCCGCCTACGAGCAGTACTTC
TRBJ1-4,TRBD1,few,15,TRBV7-9,CASSRGTATNEKLFF,TGTGCCAGCAGCCGGGGGACAGCAACTAATGAAAAACTGTTTTTT
TRBJ1-5,TRBD1,.,14,TRBV28,CASRRQGASQPQHF,TGTGCCAGCAGACGACAGGGGGCAAGTCAGCCCCAGCATTTT
TRBJ2-5,.,.,13,TRBV7-9,CASRLDPQETQYF,TGTGCCAGCAGACTAGACCCCCAAGAGACCCAGTACTTC
TRBJ2-7,TRBD2,.,18,TRBV7-9,CASSLARGLAGASYEQYF,TGTGCCAGCAGCCTAGCCCGGGGACTAGCCGGAGCCTCCTACGAGCAGTACTTC
TRBJ1-1,.,once,12,TRBV5-1,CASSGAGAEAFF,TGCGCCAGCAGCGGAGCGGGGGCTGAAGCTTTCTTT
TRBJ2-7,TRBD1,.,16,TRBV11-2,CASSQRRRTGTYEQYF,TGTGCCAGCAGCCAGCGCCGCCGGACAGGAACCTACGAGCAGTACTTC
TRBJ2-3,TRBD2,.,16,TRBV5-1,CASSFLAGPSTDTQYF,TGCGCCAGCAGCTTCCTAGCGGGACCTAGCACAGATACGCAGTATTTT
TRBJ1-5,.,.,16,TRBV19,CASSILGPQGNQPQHF,TGTGCCAGTAGTATACTGGGACCCCAGGGAAATCAGCCCCAGCATTTT